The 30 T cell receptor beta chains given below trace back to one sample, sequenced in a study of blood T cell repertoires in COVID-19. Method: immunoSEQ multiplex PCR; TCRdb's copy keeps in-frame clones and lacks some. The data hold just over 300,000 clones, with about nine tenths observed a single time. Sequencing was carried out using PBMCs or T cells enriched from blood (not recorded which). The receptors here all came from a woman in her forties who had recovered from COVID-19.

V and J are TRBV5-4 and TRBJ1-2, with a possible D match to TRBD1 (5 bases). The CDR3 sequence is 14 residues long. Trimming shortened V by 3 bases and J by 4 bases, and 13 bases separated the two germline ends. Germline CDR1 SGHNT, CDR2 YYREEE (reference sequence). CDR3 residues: CASSSQARGYGYTF. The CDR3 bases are TGTGCCAGCAGCTCACAGGCGCGGGGCTATGGCTACACCTTC.

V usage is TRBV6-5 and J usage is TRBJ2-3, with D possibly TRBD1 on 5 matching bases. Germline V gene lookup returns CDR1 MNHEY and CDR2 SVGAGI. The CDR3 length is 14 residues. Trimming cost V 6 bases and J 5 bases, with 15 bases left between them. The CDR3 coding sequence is TGTGCCAGCAGGCCCTCGGGCAGGGAAGATACGCAGTATTTT. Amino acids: CASRPSGREDTQYF.

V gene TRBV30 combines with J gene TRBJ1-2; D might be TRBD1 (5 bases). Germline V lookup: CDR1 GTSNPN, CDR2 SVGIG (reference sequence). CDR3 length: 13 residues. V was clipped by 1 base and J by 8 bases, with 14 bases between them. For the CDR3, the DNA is TGTGCCTGGAGTGACGGGGGGGTTCGCGGCTACACCTTC. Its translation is CAWSDGGVRGYTF.

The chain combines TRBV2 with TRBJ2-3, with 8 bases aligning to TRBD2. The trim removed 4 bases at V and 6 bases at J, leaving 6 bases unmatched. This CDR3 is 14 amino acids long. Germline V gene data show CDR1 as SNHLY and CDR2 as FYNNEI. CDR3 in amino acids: CASSVEREIDTQYF. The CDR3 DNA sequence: TGTGCCAGCAGTGTTGAGCGGGAGATTGATACGCAGTATTTT.

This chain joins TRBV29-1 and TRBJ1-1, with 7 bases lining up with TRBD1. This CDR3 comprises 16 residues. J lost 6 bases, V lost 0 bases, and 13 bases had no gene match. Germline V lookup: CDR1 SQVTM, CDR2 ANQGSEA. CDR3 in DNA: TGCAGCGTTGAAGATTGGGGGGAACAGGGGAATGCTGAAGCTTTCTTT. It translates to CSVEDWGEQGNAEAFF. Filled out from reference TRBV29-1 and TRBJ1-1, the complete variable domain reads SAVISQKPSRDICQRGTSLTIQCQVDSQVTMMFWYRQQPGQSLTLIATANQGSEATYESGFVIDKFPISRPNLTFSTLTVSNMSPEDSSIYLCSVEDWGEQGNAEAFFGQGTRLTVV.

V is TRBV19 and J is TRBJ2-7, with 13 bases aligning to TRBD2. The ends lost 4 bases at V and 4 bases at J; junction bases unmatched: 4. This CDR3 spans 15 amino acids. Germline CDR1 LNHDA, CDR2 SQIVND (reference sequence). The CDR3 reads CASSRTSGSAYEQYF. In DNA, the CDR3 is TGTGCCAGTAGTAGGACTAGCGGGAGTGCATACGAGCAGTACTTC.

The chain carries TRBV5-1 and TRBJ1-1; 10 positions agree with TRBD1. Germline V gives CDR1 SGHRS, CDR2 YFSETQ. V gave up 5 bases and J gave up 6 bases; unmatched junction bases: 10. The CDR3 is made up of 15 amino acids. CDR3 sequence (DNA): TGCGCCAGCAGTTCGGGTGGGACAGGGGTACCTGAAGCTTTCTTT. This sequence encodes CASSSGGTGVPEAFF.

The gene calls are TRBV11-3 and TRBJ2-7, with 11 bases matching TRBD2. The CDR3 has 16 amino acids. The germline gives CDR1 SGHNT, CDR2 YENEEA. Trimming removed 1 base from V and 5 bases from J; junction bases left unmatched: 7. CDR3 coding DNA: TGTGCCAGCAGCTTAGCTTCTAGCGGGGGGTTCGACGAGCAGTACTTC. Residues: CASSLASSGGFDEQYF.

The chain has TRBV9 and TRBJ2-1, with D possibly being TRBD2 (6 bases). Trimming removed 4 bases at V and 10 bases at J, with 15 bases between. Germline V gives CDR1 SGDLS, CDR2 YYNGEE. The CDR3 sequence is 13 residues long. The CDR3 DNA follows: TGTGCCAGCAGCCCCCCCCTAGCGTTGGAGCAGTTCTTC. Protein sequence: CASSPPLALEQFF.

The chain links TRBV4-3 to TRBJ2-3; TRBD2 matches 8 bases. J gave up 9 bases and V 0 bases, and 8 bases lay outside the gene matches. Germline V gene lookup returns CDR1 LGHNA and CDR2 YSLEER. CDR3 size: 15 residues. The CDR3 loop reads CASSQEGTSGLTQYF. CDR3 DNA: TGCGCCAGCAGCCAAGAGGGAACTAGCGGTTTGACGCAGTATTTT.

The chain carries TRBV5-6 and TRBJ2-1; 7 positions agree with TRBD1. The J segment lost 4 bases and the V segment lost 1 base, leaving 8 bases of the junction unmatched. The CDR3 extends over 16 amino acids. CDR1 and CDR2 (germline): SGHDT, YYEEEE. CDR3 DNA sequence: TGTGCCAGCAGCTTGAGGGGGCAGGTGCTTTACAATGAGCAGTTCTTC. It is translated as CASSLRGQVLYNEQFF. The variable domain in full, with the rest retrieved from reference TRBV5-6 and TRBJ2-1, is DAGVTQSPTHLIKTRGQQVTLRCSPKSGHDTVSWYQQALGQGPQFIFQYYEEEERQRGNFPDRFSGHQFPNYSSELNVNALLLGDSALYLCASSLRGQVLYNEQFFGPGTRLTVL.

The CDR3 loop is CASSQGNYGYTF. CDR3 in DNA: TGTGCCAGCAGTCAGGGGAACTATGGCTACACCTTC. J is TRBJ1-2 and V is TRBV28, with D maybe TRBD1 (6 bases). The germline V gene has CDR1 MDHEN and CDR2 SYDVKM. V was clipped by 5 bases and J by 2 bases, with 6 bases between them. This CDR3 spans 12 amino acids.

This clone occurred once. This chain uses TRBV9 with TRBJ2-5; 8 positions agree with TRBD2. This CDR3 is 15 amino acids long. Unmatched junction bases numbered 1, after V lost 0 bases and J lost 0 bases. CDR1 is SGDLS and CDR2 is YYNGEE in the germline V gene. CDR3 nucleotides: TGTGCCAGCAGCGTAGATAGCGGGAACCAAGAGACCCAGTACTTC. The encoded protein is CASSVDSGNQETQYF.

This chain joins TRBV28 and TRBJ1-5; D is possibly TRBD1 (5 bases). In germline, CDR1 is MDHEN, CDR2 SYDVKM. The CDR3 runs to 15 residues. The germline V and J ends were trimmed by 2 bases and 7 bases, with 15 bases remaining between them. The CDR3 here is CASSLGVQGGQPQHF. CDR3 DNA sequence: TGTGCCAGCAGTTTAGGTGTCCAGGGAGGGCAGCCCCAGCATTTT.

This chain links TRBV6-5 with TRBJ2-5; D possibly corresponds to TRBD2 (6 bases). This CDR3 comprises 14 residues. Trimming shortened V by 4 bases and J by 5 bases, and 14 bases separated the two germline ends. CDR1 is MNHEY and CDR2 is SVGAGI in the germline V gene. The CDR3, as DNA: TGTGCCAGCAGTTGGAGGAGTGGAGGGGAGACCCAGTACTTC. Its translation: CASSWRSGGETQYF.

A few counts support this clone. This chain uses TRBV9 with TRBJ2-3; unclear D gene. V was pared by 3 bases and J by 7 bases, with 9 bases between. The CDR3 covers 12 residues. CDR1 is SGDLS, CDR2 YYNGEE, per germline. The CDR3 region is CASSATTYTQYF. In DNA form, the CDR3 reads TGTGCCAGCAGCGCCACTACTTATACGCAGTATTTT.

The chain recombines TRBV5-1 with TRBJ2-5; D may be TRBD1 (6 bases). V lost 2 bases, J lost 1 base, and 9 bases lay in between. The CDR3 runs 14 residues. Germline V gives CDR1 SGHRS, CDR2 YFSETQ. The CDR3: CASSFTGSQETQYF. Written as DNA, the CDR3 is TGCGCCAGCAGCTTTACAGGGTCCCAAGAGACCCAGTACTTC.

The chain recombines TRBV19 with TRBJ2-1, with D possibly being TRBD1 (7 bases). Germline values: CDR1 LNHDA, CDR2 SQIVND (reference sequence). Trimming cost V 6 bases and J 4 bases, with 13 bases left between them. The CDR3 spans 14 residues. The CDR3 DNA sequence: TGTGCCAGTAGCTCCCAGGGGGGATACAATGAGCAGTTCTTC. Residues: CASSSQGGYNEQFF.

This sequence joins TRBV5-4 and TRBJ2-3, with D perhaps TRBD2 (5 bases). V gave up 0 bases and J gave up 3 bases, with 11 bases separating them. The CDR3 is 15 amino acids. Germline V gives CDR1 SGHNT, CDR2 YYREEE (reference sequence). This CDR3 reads CASSLEGARTDTQYF. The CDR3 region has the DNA TGTGCCAGCAGCTTGGAGGGAGCTAGGACAGATACGCAGTATTTT.

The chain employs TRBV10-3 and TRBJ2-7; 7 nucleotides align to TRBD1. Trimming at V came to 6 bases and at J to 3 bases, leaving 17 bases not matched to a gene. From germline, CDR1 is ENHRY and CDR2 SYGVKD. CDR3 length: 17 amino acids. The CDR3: CAISSSPPDRVYYEQYF. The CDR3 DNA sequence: TGTGCCATCAGCTCGAGTCCCCCCGACAGGGTGTACTACGAGCAGTACTTC.

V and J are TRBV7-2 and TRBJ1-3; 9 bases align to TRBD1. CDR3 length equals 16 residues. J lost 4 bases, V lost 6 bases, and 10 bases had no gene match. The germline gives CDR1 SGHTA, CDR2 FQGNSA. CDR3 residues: CASRLTGGNSGNTIYF. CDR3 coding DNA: TGTGCCAGCAGGTTGACAGGGGGGAACTCGGGAAACACCATATATTTT.

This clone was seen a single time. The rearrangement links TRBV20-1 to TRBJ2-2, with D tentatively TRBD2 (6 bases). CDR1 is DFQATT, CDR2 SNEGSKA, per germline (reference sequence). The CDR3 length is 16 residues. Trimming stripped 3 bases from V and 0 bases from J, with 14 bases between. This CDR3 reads CSASRASAANTGELFF. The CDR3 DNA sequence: TGCAGTGCTAGTCGGGCTAGCGCGGCGAACACCGGGGAGCTGTTTTTT.

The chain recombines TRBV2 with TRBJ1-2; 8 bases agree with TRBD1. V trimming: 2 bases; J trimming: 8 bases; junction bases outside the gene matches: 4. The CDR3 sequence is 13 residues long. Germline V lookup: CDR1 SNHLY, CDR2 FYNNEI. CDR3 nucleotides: TGTGCCAGCAGTGAACAGGGGGCGCGGGGCTACACCTTC. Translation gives CASSEQGARGYTF. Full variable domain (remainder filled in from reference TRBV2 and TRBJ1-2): EPEVTQTPSHQVTQMGQEVILRCVPISNHLYFYWYRQILGQKVEFLVSFYNNEISEKSEIFDDQFSVERPDGSNFTLKIRSTKLEDSAMYFCASSEQGARGYTFGSGTRLTVV.

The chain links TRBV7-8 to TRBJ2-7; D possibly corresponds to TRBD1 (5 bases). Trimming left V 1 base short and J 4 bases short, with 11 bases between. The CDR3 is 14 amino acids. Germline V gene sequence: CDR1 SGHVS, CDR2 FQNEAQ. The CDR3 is CASSLGPGWYEQYF. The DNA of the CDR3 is TGTGCCAGCAGCTTAGGACCAGGGTGGTACGAGCAGTACTTC.

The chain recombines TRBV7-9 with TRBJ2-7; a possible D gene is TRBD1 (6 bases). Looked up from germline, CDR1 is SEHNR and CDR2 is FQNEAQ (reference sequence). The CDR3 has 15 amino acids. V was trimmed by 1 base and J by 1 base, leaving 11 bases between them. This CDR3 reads CASSLGGHPSYEQYF. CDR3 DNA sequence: TGTGCCAGCAGCTTAGGGGGGCACCCTTCCTACGAGCAGTACTTC.

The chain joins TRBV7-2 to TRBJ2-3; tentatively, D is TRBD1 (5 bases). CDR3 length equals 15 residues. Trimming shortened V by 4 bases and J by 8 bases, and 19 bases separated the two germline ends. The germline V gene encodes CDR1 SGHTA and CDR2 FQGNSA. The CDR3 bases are TGTGCCAGCAGCTCTCCGGGTCTTAAAAGGGGTACGCAGTATTTT. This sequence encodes CASSSPGLKRGTQYF.

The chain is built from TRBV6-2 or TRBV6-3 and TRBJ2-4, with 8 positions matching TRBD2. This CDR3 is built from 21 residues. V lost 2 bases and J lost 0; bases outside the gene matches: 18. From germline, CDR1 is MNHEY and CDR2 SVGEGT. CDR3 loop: CASSYGDWREDSNLAKNIQYF. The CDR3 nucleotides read TGTGCCAGCAGTTACGGGGACTGGCGGGAGGACTCTAACTTAGCCAAAAACATTCAGTACTTC.

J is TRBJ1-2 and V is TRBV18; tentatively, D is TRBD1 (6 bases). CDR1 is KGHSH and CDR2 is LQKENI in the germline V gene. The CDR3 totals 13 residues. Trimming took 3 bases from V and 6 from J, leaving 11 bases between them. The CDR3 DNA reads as TGTGCCAGCTCACCGAACAGGGACGATGGCTACACCTTC. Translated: CASSPNRDDGYTF.

The CDR3 here is CASSYRGMGDETQYF. CDR3 nucleotides: TGTGCCAGCAGCTACAGGGGAATGGGTGATGAGACCCAGTACTTC. The V gene is TRBV7-9, the J gene TRBJ2-5; 7 bases agree with TRBD1. The CDR3 extends over 15 amino acids. V lost 4 bases, J lost 5 bases, and 10 bases stayed unmatched. The germline V gene has CDR1 SEHNR and CDR2 FQNEAQ (reference sequence).

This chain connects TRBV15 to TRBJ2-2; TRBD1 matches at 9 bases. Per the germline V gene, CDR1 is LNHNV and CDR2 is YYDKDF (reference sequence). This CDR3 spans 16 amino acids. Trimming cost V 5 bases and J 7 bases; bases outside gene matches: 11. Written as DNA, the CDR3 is TGTGCCACCAGCGCCGACAGGGGGAACAGGGGCGGGGAGCTGTTTTTT. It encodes CATSADRGNRGGELFF.